The 5 T cell receptor beta chains below come from one sample, sequenced in a study of T cell repertoires in cytomegalovirus infection. In TCRdb, the reads were re-called with MiXCR into one record per CDR3 protein. Of roughly 180,000 distinct CDR3 sequences listed, approximately 30% are singletons. Sequencing was performed on PBMCs. The receptors come from a human donor in good health (CMV status not recorded). Some clones in this sample may be carry-over from other donors' samples.

V and J are TRBV12-3 or TRBV12-4 and TRBJ1-1; D gene uncertain. V shed 2 bases and J shed 1 base, with 8 bases lying between them. The CDR3 runs to 14 residues. CDR3 in amino acids: CASSLIRGNTEAFF. CDR3 DNA: TGTGCCAGCAGTTTAATTCGGGGGAACACTGAAGCTTTCTTT.

V usage is TRBV7-1 and J usage is TRBJ2-3, with D tentatively TRBD1 (6 bases). TRBV7-1 is an open reading frame whose function is uncertain. The V gene lost 5 bases and the J gene lost 6 bases, with 15 bases spanning the gap. The CDR3 consists of 14 residues. CDR3 sequence: CASSPATGQDTQYF. The DNA of the CDR3 is TGTGCCAGCAGCCCGGCGACAGGACAGGATACGCAGTATTTT.

This clonotype turned up a few times. CDR3 residues: CASSQSGQPGNTIYF. CDR3 nucleotides: TGTGCCAGCAGCCAATCGGGACAGCCTGGAAACACCATATATTTT. The chain employs TRBV3-1 and TRBJ1-3; 7 bases fit TRBD1. Germline CDR1 and CDR2: LGHDT and YNNKEL (reference sequence). V shed 2 bases and J 2 bases; nucleotides not matched to a gene: 3. The CDR3 runs 15 residues.

The table lists this clonotype with a few counts. The chain joins TRBV10-3 to TRBJ1-2; D remains ambiguous. The CDR3 extends over 14 amino acids. The V end was cut by 10 bases, the J end by 4 bases, with 19 bases between. The germline V gene has CDR1 ENHRY and CDR2 SYGVKD. The CDR3 sequence is CATMDLSFLYGYTF. The CDR3 DNA follows: TGTGCCACTATGGACCTCTCGTTTCTCTATGGCTACACCTTC.

The V and J genes are TRBV2 and TRBJ2-2, with D possibly matching TRBD1 (6 bases). V was pared by 4 bases and J by 7 bases, with 13 bases between. Germline lookup yields CDR1 SNHLY and CDR2 FYNNEI. The CDR3 runs to 14 residues. The CDR3 DNA follows: TGTGCCAGCAGTGGTACTACAGGGAACGGGGAGCTGTTTTTT. The encoded protein is CASSGTTGNGELFF. Drawing the rest from reference TRBV2 and TRBJ2-2, the complete variable domain is EPEVTQTPSHQVTQMGQEVILRCVPISNHLYFYWYRQILGQKVEFLVSFYNNEISEKSEIFDDQFSVERPDGSNFTLKIRSTKLEDSAMYFCASSGTTGNGELFFGEGSRLTVL.